This T cell receptor (beta chain) was captured by sequencing in a study of long-term antiretroviral therapy in people with HIV (dated 2022 in TCRdb). Regarding the study in general: Collection of the earliest samples took place about a decade ahead of the 2015 WHO recommendation for immediate ART, at a time when ART was typically delayed until CD4 counts fell. Whether ART initiation and durable HIV suppression were associated with changes in peripheral blood TRB repertoire composition and diversity was tested in a retrospective serial study. A total of roughly 180 cryopreserved PBMC samples were contributed to the cohort by 30 adults with confirmed HIV infection, with samples collected serially over a mean of roughly six years (range 1-12). Among the 25 to 30 participants with HIV, approximately 10 were female. No cross-contamination during QIAcube processing was shown when test extractions of a monoclonal T-cell line were performed alongside a few dozen polyclonal samples.

Study-wide findings and limitations: Starting ART was linked to a significant rise in TRB diversity, yet even after long-term ART the diversity remained significantly lower than in transplant donor controls. The repertoire was dominated across all time points by expanded TRB clones identified before ART initiation, although this dominance was seen to fluctuate and to decrease in many PLHIV after ART. HIV repertoires had narrower CDR3 length ranges than controls, and the network structure suggested an antigen-experienced repertoire that shifted only slightly toward naive after ART. The samples span the years 2004 to 2017, and the ART regimens used at that time may not be as effective as current regimens. Inferences about post-ART repertoire changes were limited because no data were available on ART adherence, viral resistance or therapy changes. Because pre-ART samples had limited cell numbers, unsorted PBMC were profiled rather than sorted CD4+ and CD8+ T cells. Owing to limited PBMC availability, only the TCR beta chain was sequenced, without alpha chain pairing.

CDR1 and CDR2 were assigned from the germline V gene (reference sequence) as LNHDA and SQIVND. Germline trimming amounts to 8 bases on V and 4 bases on J, with 9 as the count of junction bases outside the gene matches. The CDR3 starts with the cysteine, ends with the phenylalanine, and has 16 residues. Of the read, only the CDR3 DNA is kept; its 48 bases are in frame from base 1. Sequencing of the TRB variable region was done with the immunoSEQ hsTCRB v3.0 assay at survey level resolution. TRB sequencing targeted a depth of about 40,000-50,000 T-cell genomes per sample. Pooled TRB libraries were sequenced on an Illumina MiSeq with a v3 150-cycle kit. The original methods were these. Analysis of repertoires was carried out in R inside a reproducible Nextflow workflow spanning QC, data transformation and analysis. LymphoSeq2, an R package for AIRR-Seq data exploration, was used to implement custom analyses. A few samples that produced fewer than 5000 total TRB sequences were removed, so under 200 HIV repertoires were analyzed. Of the 188 retained HIV repertoires, 55 to 60 were collected before and under 150 after ART initiation. Repertoires were downsampled to 5000 TRB nucleotide sequences, and summary statistics were averaged over 100 downsampling iterations. The analysis kept only TRB sequences whose CDR3 regions were at least seven amino acids long. Two measures captured diversity: a Shannon entropy-derived clonality score and the Gini coefficient. Repertoire networks linked the top 5000 CDR3 amino acid sequences whenever two sequences differed by an edit distance of one. GLIPH2 predicted antigen specificity groups and MHC restriction for TRB CDR3 amino acid sequences. CDR3 amino acid sequences were matched against VDJdb and McPAS-TCR to flag known CMV, EBV, HIV or tissue antigen associations. Pre-ART, post-ART and control groups were compared with Wilcoxon signed-rank tests and Holm-Bonferroni correction. The table comes from immuneACCESS by way of TCRdb, which keeps in-frame sequences with V and J called. Part of the clones is missing from these tables; in studies checked, under half for an unresolved V gene and the rest for unknown reasons. The V and J calls and clone size were taken over from that table, and D and trimming were inferred from the DNA. The sample table records 20,000 to 25,000 clones; around 82% of these occur just once. Roughly 6.6% of the sample belongs to the ten largest clones.

Inclusion was restricted to participants for whom at least one PBMC sample before ART initiation and at least two post-ART samples were available. All participants with HIV were treated in the United States of America. Before DNA extraction, cryopreserved samples of 1-10 million PBMC were thawed and washed. At the time of the earliest PBMC sample, participants with HIV were aged between roughly 20 and 60 years. Each participant contributed PBMC samples from 1-4 timepoints before ART initiation and 2-8 timepoints after ART initiation, with a median of 7 samples. For every participant, serial HIV viral load, CD4+ T-cell count, ART history and demographic data were obtained. Using a Qiagen kit on a QIAcube, genomic DNA was extracted from unsorted PBMC, with samples processed in batches of 12. With regard to this clone: What this receptor recognizes is not known. The sample holds no much larger clone one base away, and base qualities are not on file.

Source: unsorted PBMCs, taken 1.5 years after starting antiretroviral therapy. Rearrangement joined TRBV19 to TRBJ2-2, and TRBD2 matches 11 of the central bases. The TCR originated in a man aged 25-45 years with HIV. The DNA reads TGTGCCAGTGGATGGACTAGCGGGTACCTCACCGGGGAGCTGTTTTTT. Translated, this gives CASGWTSGYLTGELFF.